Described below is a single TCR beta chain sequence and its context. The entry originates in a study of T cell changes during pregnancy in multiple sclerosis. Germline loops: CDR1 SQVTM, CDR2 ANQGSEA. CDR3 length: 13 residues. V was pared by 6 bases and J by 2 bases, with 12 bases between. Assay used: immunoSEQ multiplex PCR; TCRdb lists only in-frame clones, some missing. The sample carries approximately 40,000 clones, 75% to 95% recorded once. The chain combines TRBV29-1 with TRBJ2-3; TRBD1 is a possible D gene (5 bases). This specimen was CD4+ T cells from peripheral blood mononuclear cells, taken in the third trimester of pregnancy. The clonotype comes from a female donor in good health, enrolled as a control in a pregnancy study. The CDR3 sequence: CSVGQGTTDTQYF. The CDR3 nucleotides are TGCAGCGTGGGGCAGGGAACCACAGATACGCAGTATTTT.